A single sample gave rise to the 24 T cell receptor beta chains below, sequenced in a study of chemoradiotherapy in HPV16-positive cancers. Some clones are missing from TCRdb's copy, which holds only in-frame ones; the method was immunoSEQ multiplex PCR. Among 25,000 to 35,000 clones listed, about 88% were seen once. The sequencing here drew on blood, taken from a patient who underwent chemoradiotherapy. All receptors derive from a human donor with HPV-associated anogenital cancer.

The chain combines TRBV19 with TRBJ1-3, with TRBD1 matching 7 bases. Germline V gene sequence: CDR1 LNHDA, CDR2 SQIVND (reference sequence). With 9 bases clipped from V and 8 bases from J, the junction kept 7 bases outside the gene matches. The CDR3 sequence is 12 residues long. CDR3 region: CARNRGGDTIYF. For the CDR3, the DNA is TGTGCCAGAAACAGGGGAGGGGACACCATATATTTT.

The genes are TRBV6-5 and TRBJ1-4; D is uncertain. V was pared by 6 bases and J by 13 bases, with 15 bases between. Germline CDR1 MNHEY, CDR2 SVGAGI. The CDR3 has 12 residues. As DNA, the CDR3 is TGTGCCAGCAGCCCTCCACTCGGGAGACTGTTTTTT. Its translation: CASSPPLGRLFF.

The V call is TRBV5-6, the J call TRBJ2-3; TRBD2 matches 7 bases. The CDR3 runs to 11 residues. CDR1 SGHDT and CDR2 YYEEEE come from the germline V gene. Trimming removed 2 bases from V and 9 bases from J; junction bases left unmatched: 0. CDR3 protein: CASSFGGTQYF. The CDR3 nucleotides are TGTGCCAGCAGCTTCGGGGGGACGCAGTATTTT.

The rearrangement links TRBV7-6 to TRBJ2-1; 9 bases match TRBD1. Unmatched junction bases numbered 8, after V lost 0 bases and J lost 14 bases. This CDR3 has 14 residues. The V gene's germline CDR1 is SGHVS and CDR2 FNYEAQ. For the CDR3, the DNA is TGTGCCAGCAGCTTAGCGGGGGGACAGGGAATAAAGTTCTTC. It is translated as CASSLAGGQGIKFF.

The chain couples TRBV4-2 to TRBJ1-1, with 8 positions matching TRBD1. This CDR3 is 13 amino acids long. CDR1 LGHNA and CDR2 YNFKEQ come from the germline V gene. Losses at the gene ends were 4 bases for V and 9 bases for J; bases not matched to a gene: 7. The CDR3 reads CASSPQGGEQAFF. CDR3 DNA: TGTGCCAGCAGCCCACAGGGGGGGGAACAAGCTTTCTTT.

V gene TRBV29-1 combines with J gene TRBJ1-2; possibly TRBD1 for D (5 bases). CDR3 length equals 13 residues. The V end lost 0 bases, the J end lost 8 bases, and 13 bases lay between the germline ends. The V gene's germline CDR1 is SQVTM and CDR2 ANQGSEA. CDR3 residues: CSVEDTRDGGYTF. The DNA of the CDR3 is TGCAGCGTTGAAGATACCAGGGATGGGGGCTACACCTTC.

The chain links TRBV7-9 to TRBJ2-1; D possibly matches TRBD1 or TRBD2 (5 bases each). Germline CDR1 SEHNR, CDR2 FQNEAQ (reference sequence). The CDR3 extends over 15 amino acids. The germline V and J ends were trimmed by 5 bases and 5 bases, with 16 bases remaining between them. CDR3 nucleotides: TGTGCCAGCAGCCCCTTCGCCAGGGAGAACAATGAGCAGTTCTTC. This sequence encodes CASSPFARENNEQFF.

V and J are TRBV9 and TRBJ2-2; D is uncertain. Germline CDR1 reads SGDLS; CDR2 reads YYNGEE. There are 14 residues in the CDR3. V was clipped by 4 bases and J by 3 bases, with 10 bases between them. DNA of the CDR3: TGTGCCAGCAGCCCTACCGCCCACACCGGGGAGCTGTTTTTT. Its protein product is CASSPTAHTGELFF. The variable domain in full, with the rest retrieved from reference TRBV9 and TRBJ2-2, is DSGVTQTPKHLITATGQRVTLRCSPRSGDLSVYWYQQSLDQGLQFLIQYYNGEERAKGNILERFSAQQFPDLHSELNLSSLELGDSALYFCASSPTAHTGELFFGEGSRLTVL.

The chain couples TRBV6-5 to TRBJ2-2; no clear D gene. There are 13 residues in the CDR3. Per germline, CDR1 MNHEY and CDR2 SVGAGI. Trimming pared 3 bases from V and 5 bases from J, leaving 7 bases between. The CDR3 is CASSYEGTGELFF. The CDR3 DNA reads TGTGCCAGCAGTTATGAAGGAACCGGGGAGCTGTTTTTT.

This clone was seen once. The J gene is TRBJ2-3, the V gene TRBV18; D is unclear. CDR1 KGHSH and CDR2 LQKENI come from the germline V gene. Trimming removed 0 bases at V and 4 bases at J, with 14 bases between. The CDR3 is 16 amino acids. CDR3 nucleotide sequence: TGTGCCAGCTCACCACCAGCTGGGCAGGCGCCAGATACGCAGTATTTT. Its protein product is CASSPPAGQAPDTQYF.

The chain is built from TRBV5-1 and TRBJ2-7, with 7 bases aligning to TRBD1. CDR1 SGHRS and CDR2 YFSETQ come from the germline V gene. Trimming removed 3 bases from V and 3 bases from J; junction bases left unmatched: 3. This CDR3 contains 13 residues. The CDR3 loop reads CASSSGTVYEQYF. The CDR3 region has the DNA TGCGCCAGCAGCTCCGGGACAGTCTACGAGCAGTACTTC.

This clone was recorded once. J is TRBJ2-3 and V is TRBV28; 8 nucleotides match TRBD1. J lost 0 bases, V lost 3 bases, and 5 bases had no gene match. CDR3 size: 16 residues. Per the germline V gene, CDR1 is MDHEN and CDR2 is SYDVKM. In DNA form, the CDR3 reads TGTGCCAGCAGTTTGCGGCAGGGGGCTAGCACAGATACGCAGTATTTT. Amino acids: CASSLRQGASTDTQYF.

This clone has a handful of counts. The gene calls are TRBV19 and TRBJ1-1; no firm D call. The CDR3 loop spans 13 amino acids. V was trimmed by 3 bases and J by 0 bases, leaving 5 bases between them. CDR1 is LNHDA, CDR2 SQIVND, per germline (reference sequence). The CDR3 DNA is TGTGCCAGTAGTATCGCGGTGAACACTGAAGCTTTCTTT. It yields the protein CASSIAVNTEAFF. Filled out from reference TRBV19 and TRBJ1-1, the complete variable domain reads DGGITQSPKYLFRKEGQNVTLSCEQNLNHDAMYWYRQDPGQGLRLIYYSQIVNDFQKGDIAEGYSVSREKKESFPLTVTSAQKNPTAFYLCASSIAVNTEAFFGQGTRLTVV.

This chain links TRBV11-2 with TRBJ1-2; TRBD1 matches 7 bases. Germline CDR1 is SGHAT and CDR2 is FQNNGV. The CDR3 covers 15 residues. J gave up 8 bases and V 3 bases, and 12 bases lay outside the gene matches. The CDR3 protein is CASSFSGTVFSGYTF. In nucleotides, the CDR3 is TGTGCCAGCAGCTTCTCCGGGACAGTGTTTTCGGGCTACACCTTC.

The CDR3 is CASSQHLARGPETQYF. For the CDR3, the DNA is TGCGCCAGCAGCCAACATCTAGCGCGGGGGCCCGAGACCCAGTACTTC. The rearrangement joins TRBV4-1 to TRBJ2-5; weak D call: TRBD2 (7 bases). The length of the CDR3 is 16 residues. V was cut by 2 bases and J by 5 bases, with 18 bases left in between. CDR1 and CDR2 from the germline V gene are MGHRA and YSYEKL.

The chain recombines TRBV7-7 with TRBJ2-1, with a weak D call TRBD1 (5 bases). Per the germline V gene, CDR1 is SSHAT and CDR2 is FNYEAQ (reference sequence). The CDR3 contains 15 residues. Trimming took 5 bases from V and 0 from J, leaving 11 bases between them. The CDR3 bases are TGTGCCAGCAGCATCAGGGTCGGCTCCTACAATGAGCAGTTCTTC. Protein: CASSIRVGSYNEQFF.

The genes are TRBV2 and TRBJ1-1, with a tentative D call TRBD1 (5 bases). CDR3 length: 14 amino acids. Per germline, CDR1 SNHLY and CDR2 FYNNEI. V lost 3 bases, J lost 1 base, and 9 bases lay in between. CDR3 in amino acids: CASSDLTGNTEAFF. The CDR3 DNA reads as TGTGCCAGCAGTGACCTAACAGGGAACACTGAAGCTTTCTTT.

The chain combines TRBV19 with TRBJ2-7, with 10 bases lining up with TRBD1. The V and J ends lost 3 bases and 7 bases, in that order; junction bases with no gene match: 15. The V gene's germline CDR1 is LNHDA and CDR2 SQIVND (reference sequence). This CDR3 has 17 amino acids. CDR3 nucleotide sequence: TGTGCCAGTAGTATTATAGGGACCGGGACAGGGGAGCAGGAGCAGTACTTC. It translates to CASSIIGTGTGEQEQYF.

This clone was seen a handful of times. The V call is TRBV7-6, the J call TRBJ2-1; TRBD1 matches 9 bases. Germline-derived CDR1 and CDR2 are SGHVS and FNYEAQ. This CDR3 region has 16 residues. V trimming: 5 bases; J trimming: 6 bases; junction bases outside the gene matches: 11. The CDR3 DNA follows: TGTGCCAGCAGCACCTGGGGACAGGGATGGAGCAATGAGCAGTTCTTC. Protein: CASSTWGQGWSNEQFF.

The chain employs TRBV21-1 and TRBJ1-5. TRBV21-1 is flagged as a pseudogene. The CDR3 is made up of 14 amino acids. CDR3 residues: CASTQCGGRQPQHF. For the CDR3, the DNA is TGTGCCAGCACTCAGTGTGGGGGGAGACAGCCCCAGCATTTT.

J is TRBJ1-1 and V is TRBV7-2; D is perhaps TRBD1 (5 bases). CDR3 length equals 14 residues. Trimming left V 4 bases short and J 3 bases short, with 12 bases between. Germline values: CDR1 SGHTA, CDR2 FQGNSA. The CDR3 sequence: CASSSQGKDTEAFF. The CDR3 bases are TGTGCCAGCAGCTCCCAGGGAAAAGACACTGAAGCTTTCTTT.

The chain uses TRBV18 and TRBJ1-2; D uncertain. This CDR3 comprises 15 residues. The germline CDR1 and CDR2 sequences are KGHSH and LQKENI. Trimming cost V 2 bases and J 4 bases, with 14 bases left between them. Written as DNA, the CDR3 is TGTGCCAGCTCACCATCCGTCGACACAGCCTATGGCTACACCTTC. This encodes CASSPSVDTAYGYTF.

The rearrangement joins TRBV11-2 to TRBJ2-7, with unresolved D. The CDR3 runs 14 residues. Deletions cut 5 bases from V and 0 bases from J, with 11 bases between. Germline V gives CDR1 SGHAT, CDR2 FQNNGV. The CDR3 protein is CASSPSRASYEQYF. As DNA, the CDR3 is TGTGCCAGCAGCCCCTCCCGGGCCTCCTACGAGCAGTACTTC.

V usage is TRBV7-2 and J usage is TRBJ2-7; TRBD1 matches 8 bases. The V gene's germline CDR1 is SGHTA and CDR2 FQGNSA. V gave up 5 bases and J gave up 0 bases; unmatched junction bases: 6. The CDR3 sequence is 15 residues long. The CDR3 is CASSARGLSSYEQYF. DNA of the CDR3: TGTGCCAGCAGCGCCAGGGGGCTTAGCTCCTACGAGCAGTACTTC.